A selection of T cell receptor beta chains follows, all from one sample in a study of regulatory T cells in long-lasting Graves disease. TCRdb analysed the multiplex PCR reads with MiXCR anew, one entry per CDR3 protein. The sample has around 430,000 distinct CDR3 sequences, 22% seen once. Sequences were derived from peripheral blood mononuclear cells (PBMCs), sampled when the disease was refractory, from a patient treated with antithyroid drugs. The origin of the receptors is a female donor with Graves disease. Each CDR3 is given with its conserved first and last residue. A D gene is named only where the DNA matches it firmly. Expanded clones get a size class; other rows say once, few or many, or leave the size out.

CDR3 length: 13; D gene: .; J gene: TRBJ1-1; V gene: TRBV6-1; clone size: many; CDR3 protein: CASKGWIDPEAFF; CDR3 DNA: TGTGCCAGCAAGGGGTGGATCGATCCTGAAGCTTTCTTT
CDR3 length: 14; D gene: .; J gene: TRBJ1-2; V gene: TRBV20-1; clone size: .; CDR3 protein: CSAREPTGSYGYTF; CDR3 DNA: TGCAGTGCTAGGGAACCTACAGGATCATATGGCTACACCTTC
CDR3 length: 15; D gene: .; J gene: TRBJ1-1; V gene: TRBV6-2/TRBV6-3; clone size: .; CDR3 protein: CASSDGYRANTEAFF; CDR3 DNA: TGTGCCAGCAGTGACGGGTACAGAGCGAACACTGAAGCTTTCTTT
CDR3 length: 15; D gene: .; J gene: TRBJ2-5; V gene: TRBV2; clone size: many; CDR3 protein: CASSEARGAMETQYF; CDR3 DNA: TGTGCCAGCAGTGAAGCGAGGGGGGCAATGGAGACCCAGTACTTC
CDR3 length: 16; D gene: .; J gene: TRBJ2-2; V gene: TRBV24-1; clone size: many; CDR3 protein: CATSDLVVTNTGELFF; CDR3 DNA: TGTGCCACCAGTGATTTAGTAGTTACGAACACCGGGGAGCTGTTTTTT
CDR3 length: 15; D gene: TRBD2; J gene: TRBJ2-7; V gene: TRBV28; clone size: many; CDR3 protein: CASSRTSVLTYEQYF; CDR3 DNA: TGTGCCAGCAGTCGGACTAGCGTACTTACCTACGAGCAGTACTTC
CDR3 length: 14; D gene: TRBD2; J gene: TRBJ2-7; V gene: TRBV7-9; clone size: few; CDR3 protein: CASSLGGLSNEQYF; CDR3 DNA: TGTGCCAGCAGCTTAGGGGGACTATCAAACGAGCAGTACTTC
CDR3 length: 16; D gene: TRBD2; J gene: TRBJ2-7; V gene: TRBV28; clone size: many; CDR3 protein: CASSFAGLAGAYEQYF; CDR3 DNA: TGTGCCAGCAGTTTTGCAGGACTAGCGGGAGCCTACGAGCAGTACTTC
CDR3 length: 14; D gene: TRBD1; J gene: TRBJ1-5; V gene: TRBV20-1; clone size: .; CDR3 protein: CSARDRGSHQPQHF; CDR3 DNA: TGCAGTGCCAGGGACAGGGGATCCCATCAGCCCCAGCATTTT
CDR3 length: 14; D gene: .; J gene: TRBJ1-6; V gene: TRBV4-3; clone size: .; CDR3 protein: CASSQAGDGSPLHF; CDR3 DNA: TGCGCCAGCAGCCAAGCTGGGGATGGTTCACCCCTCCACTTT
CDR3 length: 17; D gene: TRBD1; J gene: TRBJ2-5; V gene: TRBV12-3/TRBV12-4; clone size: many; CDR3 protein: CASSTPRDRGLRETQYF; CDR3 DNA: TGTGCCAGCAGTACCCCTAGGGACAGGGGCCTCCGGGAGACCCAGTACTTC
CDR3 length: 14; D gene: .; J gene: TRBJ2-7; V gene: TRBV7-9; clone size: .; CDR3 protein: CASSDGRFSYEQYF; CDR3 DNA: TGTGCCAGCAGCGACGGACGGTTCTCCTACGAGCAGTACTTC
CDR3 length: 16; D gene: .; J gene: TRBJ2-7; V gene: TRBV5-1; clone size: .; CDR3 protein: CASSLRARDSSYEQYF; CDR3 DNA: TGCGCCAGCAGCTTGCGGGCCCGCGATAGCTCCTACGAGCAGTACTTC
CDR3 length: 14; D gene: .; J gene: TRBJ2-5; V gene: TRBV7-2; clone size: many; CDR3 protein: CASSLTTTGETQYF; CDR3 DNA: TGTGCCAGCAGCTTAACCACCACTGGGGAGACCCAGTACTTC
CDR3 length: 13; D gene: .; J gene: TRBJ1-4; V gene: TRBV29-1; clone size: many; CDR3 protein: CSVAGTPREKLFF; CDR3 DNA: TGCAGCGTTGCCGGGACGCCGAGGGAAAAACTGTTTTTT
CDR3 length: 15; D gene: .; J gene: TRBJ2-5; V gene: TRBV12-3/TRBV12-4; clone size: .; CDR3 protein: CASSFLLGAYETQYF; CDR3 DNA: TGTGCCAGCAGTTTCCTCTTGGGGGCCTACGAGACCCAGTACTTC
CDR3 length: 15; D gene: TRBD1; J gene: TRBJ1-5; V gene: TRBV20-1; clone size: .; CDR3 protein: CSARDQKGGYQPQHF; CDR3 DNA: TGCAGTGCTAGAGATCAGAAAGGGGGCTATCAGCCCCAGCATTTT
CDR3 length: 16; D gene: .; J gene: TRBJ2-2; V gene: TRBV3-1; clone size: .; CDR3 protein: CASSQDPGVDTGELFF; CDR3 DNA: TGTGCCAGCAGCCAAGATCCGGGGGTCGACACCGGGGAGCTGTTTTTT
CDR3 length: 14; D gene: TRBD2; J gene: TRBJ2-7; V gene: TRBV29-1; clone size: many; CDR3 protein: CSVKLTSGLERQYF; CDR3 DNA: TGCAGCGTCAAATTGACTAGCGGGCTTGAGAGGCAGTACTTC
CDR3 length: 16; D gene: TRBD1; J gene: TRBJ1-4; V gene: TRBV27; clone size: many; CDR3 protein: CASSPGTGAFGEKLFF; CDR3 DNA: TGTGCCAGCAGTCCCGGGACAGGGGCTTTTGGGGAAAAACTGTTTTTT
CDR3 length: 15; D gene: .; J gene: TRBJ1-1; V gene: TRBV3-1; clone size: .; CDR3 protein: CASSPLGQPNTEAFF; CDR3 DNA: TGTGCCAGCAGCCCCCTTGGACAGCCCAACACTGAAGCTTTCTTT
CDR3 length: 18; D gene: TRBD2; J gene: TRBJ2-3; V gene: TRBV28; clone size: few; CDR3 protein: CASSLPRDSGGPTDTQYF; CDR3 DNA: TGTGCCAGCAGTTTACCCAGGGATAGCGGGGGTCCCACAGATACGCAGTATTTT
CDR3 length: 15; D gene: TRBD1; J gene: TRBJ1-4; V gene: TRBV7-9; clone size: .; CDR3 protein: CASSPRGTVGEKLFF; CDR3 DNA: TGTGCCAGCAGCCCCCGGGGGACAGTTGGTGAAAAACTGTTTTTT
CDR3 length: 15; D gene: .; J gene: TRBJ2-7; V gene: TRBV11-2; clone size: many; CDR3 protein: CASSPHRSGTYEQYF; CDR3 DNA: TGTGCCAGCAGCCCCCACAGGTCAGGTACCTACGAGCAGTACTTC